The 23 T cell receptor beta chains below were found in one sample sequenced in a study of blood T cell repertoires in COVID-19. Method: immunoSEQ multiplex PCR; TCRdb's copy keeps in-frame clones and lacks some. The table lists 350,000 to 450,000 clones, around nine tenths of them singletons, with about 3% in the top ten. The sequencing input was peripheral blood. Receptors originate from a human donor in a cohort sampled during active COVID-19.

The V call is TRBV7-2, the J call TRBJ1-5, with 11 nucleotides matching TRBD1. The CDR3 runs to 18 residues. With 3 bases clipped from V and 2 bases from J, the junction kept 9 bases outside the gene matches. The germline gives CDR1 SGHTA, CDR2 FQGNSA. The CDR3 sequence is CASSLSGTGGNGNQPQHF. The DNA of the CDR3 is TGTGCCAGCAGCTTGTCCGGGACAGGGGGTAACGGCAATCAGCCCCAGCATTTT.

J is TRBJ2-7 and V is TRBV7-9; TRBD2 aligns across 10 bases. There are 17 residues in the CDR3. V was pared by 7 bases and J by 5 bases, with 17 bases of the junction left unmatched. Germline V gives CDR1 SEHNR, CDR2 FQNEAQ (reference sequence). The CDR3 sequence is CASTKLAGGFGIDEQYF. CDR3 DNA: TGTGCCAGCACCAAATTAGCGGGAGGATTTGGTATCGACGAGCAGTACTTC.

CDR3 in DNA: TGTGCCAGCAGCCGCACCCCGCTGGCTAATGAGCAGTTCTTC. Its translation is CASSRTPLANEQFF. J is TRBJ2-1 and V is TRBV11-3, with D unclear. The CDR3 totals 14 residues. Germline-derived CDR1 and CDR2 are SGHNT and YENEEA. V lost 5 bases to trimming and J lost 7 bases, with 15 bases between them. Using reference TRBV11-3 and TRBJ2-1 for the parts outside the CDR3, the full variable domain is EAGVVQSPRYKIIEKKQPVAFWCNPISGHNTLYWYLQNLGQGPELLIRYENEEAVDDSQLPKDRFSAERLKGVDSTLKIQPAELGDSAVYLCASSRTPLANEQFFGPGTRLTVL.

This clone was seen a single time. V and J are TRBV3-1 (or the pseudogene TRBV3-2) and TRBJ2-7; no reliable D call. Trimming pared 2 bases from V and 0 bases from J, leaving 8 bases between. Germline V gives CDR1 LGHDT, CDR2 YNNKEL (reference sequence). The CDR3 contains 14 residues. CDR3 in DNA: TGTGCCAGCAGCCAATACAGAGACTCCTACGAGCAGTACTTC. It encodes CASSQYRDSYEQYF.

The rearrangement joins TRBV3-1 (or the pseudogene TRBV3-2) to TRBJ2-5, with 7 bases that match TRBD1. Germline CDR1 LGHDT, CDR2 YNNKEL (reference sequence). This CDR3 is built from 15 residues. The J segment lost 1 base and the V segment lost 4 bases, leaving 6 bases of the junction unmatched. This chain's CDR3 is CASSPPEGAQETQYF. In nucleotides, the CDR3 is TGTGCCAGCAGCCCCCCCGAGGGGGCCCAAGAGACCCAGTACTTC.

The CDR3 region has the DNA TGTGCCACCAGTGCGGGAACGGCTCAGCCCCAGCATTTT. Encoded protein: CATSAGTAQPQHF. The chain joins TRBV24-1 to TRBJ1-5; D gene uncertain. V gave up 5 bases and J gave up 6 bases, with 10 bases separating them. Germline values: CDR1 KGHDR, CDR2 SFDVKD. The CDR3 runs 13 residues.

The chain uses TRBV3-1 (or the pseudogene TRBV3-2) and TRBJ2-2, with D unclear. Germline V gives CDR1 LGHDT, CDR2 YNNKEL (reference sequence). V was trimmed by 5 bases and J by 4 bases, leaving 20 bases between them. The CDR3 has 17 amino acids. CDR3 residues: CASSTTAGPPLTGELFF. CDR3 in DNA: TGTGCCAGCAGCACAACAGCTGGCCCTCCCCTCACCGGGGAGCTGTTTTTT.

This chain uses TRBV28 with TRBJ2-7, with TRBD1 identical over 8 bases. The germline V gene has CDR1 MDHEN and CDR2 SYDVKM. CDR3 length: 13 amino acids. V gave up 7 bases and J gave up 1 base; unmatched junction bases: 3. The CDR3 DNA reads as TGTGCCAGCAACCGGGACAGGTCCTACGAGCAGTACTTC. Translation: CASNRDRSYEQYF.

This rearrangement joins TRBV6-1 to TRBJ2-3; 8 positions match TRBD2. Looked up from germline, CDR1 is MNHNS and CDR2 is SASEGT. Trimming at V came to 3 bases and at J to 2 bases, leaving 4 bases not matched to a gene. The CDR3 has 15 residues. The CDR3 sequence is CASSDRGGYTDTQYF. CDR3 nucleotide sequence: TGTGCCAGCAGTGATCGGGGGGGGTACACAGATACGCAGTATTTT.

The V gene is TRBV6-5, the J gene TRBJ1-3, with a weak D call TRBD1 (5 bases). V was cut by 4 bases and J by 0 bases, with 13 bases left in between. Germline assignment: CDR1 MNHEY and CDR2 SVGAGI. This CDR3 contains 16 residues. The CDR3 spells CASSLSQGGSGNTIYF. The DNA of the CDR3 is TGTGCCAGCAGTTTATCGCAGGGTGGCTCTGGAAACACCATATATTTT.

J is TRBJ2-1 and V is TRBV3-1 (or the pseudogene TRBV3-2); a weak D match, TRBD1 (5 bases). The CDR3 consists of 15 residues. Trimming pared 0 bases from V and 6 bases from J, leaving 12 bases between. CDR1 is LGHDT and CDR2 is YNNKEL in the germline V gene (reference sequence). The CDR3 nucleotides are TGTGCCAGCAGCCAAGATTTGACAAGGGGCAATGAGCAGTTCTTC. As protein: CASSQDLTRGNEQFF.

The chain carries TRBV10-2 and TRBJ1-5; D is undetermined. V was clipped by 6 bases and J by 7 bases, with 10 bases between them. The CDR3 consists of 12 residues. Germline V CDR1 and CDR2: WSHSY, SAAADI. The DNA of the CDR3 is TGCGCCAGCAGCCGACTGATACAGCCCCAGCATTTT. Amino acid sequence: CASSRLIQPQHF.

The gene calls are TRBV5-6 and TRBJ2-2, with 10 bases fitting TRBD1. Per germline, CDR1 SGHDT and CDR2 YYEEEE. J lost 4 bases, V lost 5 bases, and 8 bases had no gene match. The CDR3 contains 16 residues. This CDR3 is CASRRDRGLSTGELFF. CDR3 bases: TGTGCCAGCAGGCGGGACAGGGGTTTAAGCACCGGGGAGCTGTTTTTT.

The V call is TRBV10-3, the J call TRBJ1-5; D remains ambiguous. Germline V CDR1 and CDR2: ENHRY, SYGVKD. The germline V and J ends were trimmed by 0 bases and 3 bases, with 9 bases remaining between them. This CDR3 spans 15 amino acids. The CDR3 protein is CAISESQEANQPQHF. The CDR3 nucleotides read TGTGCCATCAGTGAGTCTCAGGAGGCCAATCAGCCCCAGCATTTT.

The chain has TRBV15 and TRBJ2-2, with 8 bases matching TRBD1. The germline gives CDR1 LNHNV, CDR2 YYDKDF (reference sequence). The trim removed 0 bases at V and 5 bases at J, leaving 2 bases unmatched. The length of the CDR3 is 15 residues. CDR3 nucleotides: TGTGCCACCAGCAGAGACAGGGGGCGGACCGGGGAGCTGTTTTTT. This gives the protein CATSRDRGRTGELFF. Based on the CDR3 plus reference TRBV15 and TRBJ2-2, the full variable domain is DAMVIQNPRYQVTQFGKPVTLSCSQTLNHNVMYWYQQKSSQAPKLLFHYYDKDFNNEADTPDNFQSRRPNTSFCFLDIRSPGLGDTAMYLCATSRDRGRTGELFFGEGSRLTVL.

The J gene is TRBJ2-5, the V gene TRBV3-1 (or the pseudogene TRBV3-2); 8 nucleotides align to TRBD2. This CDR3 is 13 amino acids long. Germline CDR1 and CDR2: LGHDT and YNNKEL (reference sequence). V dropped 6 bases and J dropped 2; count of bases not matched to a gene: 2. This CDR3 reads CASRQRGQETQYF. The CDR3 DNA is TGTGCCAGCAGGCAGCGGGGGCAAGAGACCCAGTACTTC.

The chain links TRBV10-3 to TRBJ2-1; D is unclear. There are 17 residues in the CDR3. V was trimmed by 3 bases and J by 4 bases, leaving 19 bases between them. Germline V gene data show CDR1 as ENHRY and CDR2 as SYGVKD. The CDR3 reads CAISEFTAFRGYNEQFF. CDR3 nucleotides: TGTGCCATCAGTGAATTCACTGCGTTCCGAGGTTACAATGAGCAGTTCTTC.

The chain uses TRBV27 and TRBJ1-1; maybe TRBD1 (6 bases). With 2 bases removed from V and 3 bases from J, the gap between germline ends came to 10 bases. Germline V gene data show CDR1 as MNHEY and CDR2 as SMNVEV (reference sequence). The CDR3 contains 14 residues. The CDR3 region has the DNA TGTGCCAGCAGTTTAACGGACAGCGACACTGAAGCTTTCTTT. This translates into CASSLTDSDTEAFF.

The CDR3 region has the DNA TGTGCCAGCAGCTTGGGCAGGATCGAGACCCAGTACTTC. Its protein product is CASSLGRIETQYF. The chain recombines TRBV7-3 with TRBJ2-5, with D hard to call. Germline CDR1 and CDR2: SGHTA and FQGTGA. V shed 3 bases and J shed 5 bases, with 10 bases lying between them. The CDR3 totals 13 residues.

CDR3 sequence (DNA): TGTGCCACCAGCGGCCGGAGGGCGGAGAACACTGAAGCTTTCTTT. This sequence encodes CATSGRRAENTEAFF. The chain uses TRBV15 and TRBJ1-1; D is uncertain. Trimming left V 5 bases short and J 1 base short, with 14 bases between. This CDR3 region has 15 residues. CDR1 LNHNV and CDR2 YYDKDF come from the germline V gene (reference sequence).

This chain connects TRBV5-1 to TRBJ2-2, with 16 bases fitting TRBD2. The germline V gene encodes CDR1 SGHRS and CDR2 YFSETQ. With 1 base clipped from V and 4 bases from J, the junction kept 7 bases outside the gene matches. The CDR3 is 19 amino acids. Written as DNA, the CDR3 is TGCGCCAGCAGCTTGAGGGGACTAGCGGGAGGGAAATTCACCGGGGAGCTGTTTTTT. Residues: CASSLRGLAGGKFTGELFF.

The chain employs TRBV28 and TRBJ1-5; 7 nucleotides line up with TRBD1. V was pared by 8 bases and J by 3 bases, with 10 bases of the junction left unmatched. The germline gives CDR1 MDHEN, CDR2 SYDVKM. The CDR3 is made up of 15 amino acids. Written as DNA, the CDR3 is TGTGCCAGCGGGGGCCCCAGGGGGAACAATCAGCCCCAGCATTTT. Amino acid sequence: CASGGPRGNNQPQHF.

The chain couples TRBV5-5 to TRBJ2-3; weak D call: TRBD2 (6 bases). Trimming left V 4 bases short and J 2 bases short, with 11 bases between. Germline V CDR1 and CDR2: SGHKS, YYEKEE (reference sequence). This CDR3 has 14 amino acids. In DNA, the CDR3 is TGTGCCAGCAGCCGCCGGGAGAACACAGATACGCAGTATTTT. Translating gives CASSRRENTDTQYF.